This paragraph reports one T cell receptor (beta chain). Its target is unknown. V trimming: 0 bases; J trimming: 8 bases; junction bases outside the gene matches: 3. Germline values: CDR1 MDHEN, CDR2 SYDVKM. There are 14 residues in the CDR3. This record comes from a study of vaccination and CD4 T cells after COVID-19. As to treatment: approximately 9-day PBMC culture with coronavirus spike peptide pools or control peptides (ViraFEST assay). The PCR-positive dates, March through December 2020, came before the US Alpha, Beta and Delta variants. Cultured CD4+ T-cell DNA underwent Oncomine TCR Beta short-read sequencing. Genomic DNA was extracted from cultured CD4+ T cells. Via MiXCR, TCRdb re-called the PCR reads, giving one row per CDR3 protein. The data show some 14,000 distinct CDR3 sequences, with 40% to 65% seen just once and roughly 9.1% held by the top ten.

The rearrangement joins TRBV28 to TRBJ1-2; TRBD1 matches at 10 bases. The sample in question was CD4+ T cells from blood, cultured in vitro, obtained before SARS-CoV-2 vaccination. This clonotype originated in a human donor who had recovered from COVID-19. CDR3 amino acids: CASSLWTGGHGYTF. The DNA for the CDR3 is TGTGCCAGCAGTTTATGGACAGGGGGCCACGGCTACACCTTC.